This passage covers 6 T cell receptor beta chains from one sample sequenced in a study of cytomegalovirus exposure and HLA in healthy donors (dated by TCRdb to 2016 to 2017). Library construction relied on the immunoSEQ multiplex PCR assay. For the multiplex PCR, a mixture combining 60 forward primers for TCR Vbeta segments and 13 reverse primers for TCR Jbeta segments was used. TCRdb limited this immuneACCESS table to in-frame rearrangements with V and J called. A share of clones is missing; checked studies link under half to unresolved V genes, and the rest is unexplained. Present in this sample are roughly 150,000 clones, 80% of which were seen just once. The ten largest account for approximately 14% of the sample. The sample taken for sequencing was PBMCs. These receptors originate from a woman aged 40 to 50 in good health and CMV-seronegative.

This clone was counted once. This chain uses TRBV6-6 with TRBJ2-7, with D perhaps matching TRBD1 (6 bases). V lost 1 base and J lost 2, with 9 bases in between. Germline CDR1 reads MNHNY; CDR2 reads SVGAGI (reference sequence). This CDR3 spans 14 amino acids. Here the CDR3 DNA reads TGTGCCAGCAGTTACTGGGACACAGCCTACGAGCAGTACTTC. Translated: CASSYWDTAYEQYF.

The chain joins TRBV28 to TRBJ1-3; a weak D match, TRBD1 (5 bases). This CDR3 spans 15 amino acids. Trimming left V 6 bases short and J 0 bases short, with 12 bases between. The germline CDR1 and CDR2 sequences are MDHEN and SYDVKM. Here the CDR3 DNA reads TGTGCCAGCAGCAGCGGGGCGACCTCTGGAAACACCATATATTTT. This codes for CASSSGATSGNTIYF.

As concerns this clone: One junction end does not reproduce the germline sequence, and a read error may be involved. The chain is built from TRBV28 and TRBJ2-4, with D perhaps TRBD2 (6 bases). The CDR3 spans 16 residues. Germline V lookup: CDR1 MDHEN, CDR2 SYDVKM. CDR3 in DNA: TGTGCCAGCAGCCAAATCCGGCCCCCCGGGGGAAACAGTCAGTACTTC. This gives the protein CASSQIRPPGGNSQYF.

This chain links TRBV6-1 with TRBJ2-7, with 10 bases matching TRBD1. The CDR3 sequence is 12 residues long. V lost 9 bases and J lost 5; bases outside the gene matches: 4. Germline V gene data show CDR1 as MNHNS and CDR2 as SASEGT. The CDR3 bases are TGTGCCAGTAGGGACAGGGGTAACGAGCAGTACTTC. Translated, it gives CASRDRGNEQYF.

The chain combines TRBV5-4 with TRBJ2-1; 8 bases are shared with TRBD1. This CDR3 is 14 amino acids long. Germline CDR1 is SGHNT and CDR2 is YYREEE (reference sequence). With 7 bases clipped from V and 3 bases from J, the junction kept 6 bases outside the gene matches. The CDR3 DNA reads TGTGCCAGCCTGGACAGGGACAACTACAATGAGCAGTTCTTC. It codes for CASLDRDNYNEQFF.

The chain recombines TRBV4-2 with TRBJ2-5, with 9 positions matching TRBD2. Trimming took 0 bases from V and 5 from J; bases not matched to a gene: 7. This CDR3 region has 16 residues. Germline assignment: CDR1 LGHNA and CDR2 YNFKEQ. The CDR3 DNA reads TGTGCCAGCAGCCAAGATCCCATCCTAGCGGGGGAGACCCAGTACTTC. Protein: CASSQDPILAGETQYF.